This TCR beta chain was sequenced in a study of Graves' ophthalmopathy and Graves' hyperthyroidism. Study details: Untreated patients at initial diagnosis provided peripheral blood.

J was trimmed by 1 base and V by 2 bases; bases with no gene match: 6. The CDR3 totals 16 residues. Germline assignment: CDR1 MNHNS and CDR2 SASEGT. Amplification from RNA transcripts yielded the TCR beta CDR3 regions. RT-PCR was first run with HTBI primers, then multiplex PCR in a second round. TCRdb re-called the multiplex PCR reads through MiXCR, storing one row per CDR3 protein. Among about 220,000 distinct CDR3 sequences listed, about 22% were seen once. As concerns this clonotype: The antigen is undetermined.

Study findings and constraints: Blood contained most expanded thyroid clonotypes exceeding 0.001 frequency. Discrimination between ophthalmopathy and stable hyperthyroidism by a 13-signature model showed about 85% sensitivity and almost 83% specificity.

V gene TRBV6-1 combines with J gene TRBJ1-1, with 8 nucleotides matching TRBD1. This clonotype was obtained from a woman aged 50 to 65 with Graves' ophthalmopathy. The sample consisted of peripheral blood. CDR3 protein: CASSETSGTGNTEAFF. CDR3 in DNA: TGTGCCAGCAGTGAAACCTCCGGGACAGGGAACACTGAAGCTTTCTTT.